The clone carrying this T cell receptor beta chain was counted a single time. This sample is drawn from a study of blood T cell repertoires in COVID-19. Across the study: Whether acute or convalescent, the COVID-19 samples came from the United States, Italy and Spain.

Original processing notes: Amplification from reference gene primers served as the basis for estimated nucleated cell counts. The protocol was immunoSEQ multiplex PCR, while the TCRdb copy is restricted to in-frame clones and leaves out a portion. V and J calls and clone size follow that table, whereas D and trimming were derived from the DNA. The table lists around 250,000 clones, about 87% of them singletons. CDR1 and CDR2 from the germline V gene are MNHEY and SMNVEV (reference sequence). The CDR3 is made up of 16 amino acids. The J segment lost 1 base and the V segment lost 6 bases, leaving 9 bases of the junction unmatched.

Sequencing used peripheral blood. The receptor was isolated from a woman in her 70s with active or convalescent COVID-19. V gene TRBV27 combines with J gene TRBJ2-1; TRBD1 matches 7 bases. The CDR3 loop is CASRRTGAASYNEQFF. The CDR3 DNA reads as TGTGCCAGCAGACGCACAGGGGCCGCATCCTACAATGAGCAGTTCTTC.